This record concerns one TCR beta chain sequence. It lacks a known antigen. No base-level quality is on record; no much larger clone is a single base apart. TCR CDR3 regions were amplified from genomic DNA by multiplex PCR using the deep immunoSEQ assay. Extracted genomic DNA from each cell subset was distributed evenly across all wells of several immunoSEQ 96-well plates, and each plate was treated as a replicate. For sorted subsets, each replicate PCR was loaded with around 220 ng genomic DNA, equivalent to some 31,000 T cell genomes. Purified libraries were measured with a Qubit 3.0 fluorometer, size-checked on a Bioanalyzer 2100, and measured again with the KAPA Library Quantification kit. A separate single-read 150-cycle Illumina NextSeq 550 flow cell was used to sequence each immunoSEQ 96-well plate. The study's processing was this. The immunoSEQ output contained only junctional sequences without quality scores, so filtering could not match that applied to full-length reads. To assign V/J genes and CDR3, sequences were annotated using PyIR, a Python wrapper for IgBLAST v1.9, with IMGT germline references. Reads were filtered out if the reads had weak V/J assignments (E-value above 1e-6), no CDR3, stop codons, out-of-frame junctions, or ambiguous translated residues. V3J clonotypes were defined as sequences sharing the same inferred V gene, J gene, and CDR3 amino acid sequence. To compute the percentage overlap between repertoires, the number of shared unique clonotypes was divided by the size of the smaller repertoire. Repertoire richness was assessed with RTK rarefaction, the Chao1 estimator, and Recon v2.1 estimates of unobserved clonotypes. Generation probabilities for all TCRbeta clonotypes obtained by the gDNA method from a handful of donors were computed using OLGA. This is the immuneACCESS table as TCRdb keeps it, with only in-frame sequences that have V and J called. A part of the clones is gone; compared with another copy, unresolved V genes explain less than half, and the rest is unexplained. V, J and clone size reflect that table, while D and trimming were determined from the DNA. This sample lists 2.3 million or so clones; 80% to 95% were detected once. The ten largest clones capture roughly 0.36% of the sample.

The donors were healthy, HIV-negative adults with no recently reported acute infections or vaccinations. All donors were Caucasian adults living in Nashville, Tennessee, USA. Magnetic negative selection was used to enrich CD4+ T cells, after which naive cells were positively selected on CD45RA and the negative fraction became the memory subset. After blood collection by leukapheresis, PBMCs were isolated using Ficoll-Histopaque density gradient centrifugation and then cryopreserved in the vapor phase of liquid nitrogen. Purity and quantity of every magnetically sorted T cell population were checked by analytical flow cytometry. Each sorted fraction had its genomic DNA isolated and then quantified by UV absorbance on a Nanodrop 2000c. This sample is drawn from a study of shared clonotypes between healthy human individuals (dated by TCRdb to between 2020 and 2021). For context, the study as a whole: The cohort included a few men and a couple of women between 18 and 49 years of age. Per donor, three plates each were used for CD4 naive and CD4 memory, two for CD8 naive, and one for CD8 memory. Blood TCR repertoires of about five healthy adults were deeply sequenced to estimate repertoire size and the extent of clonotype sharing between individuals. To increase sequencing depth and limit assay-specific biases, different laboratories used diverse techniques to prepare libraries and sequence TCR repertoires. Each donor's leukapheresis produced roughly between roughly 0.85 and 10 billion PBMCs.

Beyond this particular receptor, the publication reports: Across a few donors, approximately 4.6% of naive CD4, approximately 3.6% of naive CD8, roughly 2.3% of memory CD4, and under 0.45% of memory CD8 clonotypes were shared. Clonotypes shared by all four sorted-subset donors showed higher generation probabilities than non-shared clonotypes. Pairwise subsampling indicated that sequencing depth was expected to affect the degree of clonotype sharing among donors. Sampling was restricted to blood, and TCR repertoires in tissue are likely to differ from TCR repertoires in blood. The genetic and exposure-history diversity represented was limited by the small number of donors. Rarefaction of sorted-subset datasets indicated incomplete sequencing despite the large sequencing depth. Larger estimated clonotype richness was generally found for naive subsets than for memory subsets.

V is shortened by 4 bases, J by 4 bases, and the region joining them spans 15 bases. In the germline V gene, CDR1 corresponds to SNHLY and CDR2 to FYNNEI. The CDR3 runs 15 residues from the cysteine to the phenylalanine. The entry retains the CDR3 DNA only, 45 bases that are in frame from base 1. This clonotype originated in a young man in good health. Some clones in this sample may be carry-over from other donors' samples. The specimen was naive CD4+ T cells from PBMCs. The sample's cell subset or site, from its label and the paper: CD45RA+ positively selected. This chain joins TRBV2 to TRBJ2-3, with a tentative D gene TRBD1 over 7 matching bases. The base sequence is TGTGCCAGCAGTGTCCGGTCAGGGGGGCCAGATACGCAGTATTTT. This yields the protein CASSVRSGGPDTQYF.